This T cell receptor beta chain was retrieved from a study of cytomegalovirus exposure and HLA in healthy donors. The study, taken as a whole, reports: Among TCR sequences, most were rare, though some public TCRs appeared in many donors. Later analysis suggested most CMV-associated TCR beta chains were HLA-restricted.

For this clone: As yet, its antigen is unknown.

Germline CDR1 reads LNHDA; CDR2 reads SQIVND (reference sequence). V lost 3 bases and J 7 bases, leaving 10 bases between the germline ends. The CDR3 runs 14 residues. The PCR made use of 60 Vbeta and 13 Jbeta primers. TCRdb keeps only in-frame clones here, not all; method: immunoSEQ multiplex PCR. The sample yields 100,000 or so clones, more than 75% seen once. Sequencing input: PBMCs. The chain couples TRBV19 to TRBJ1-6; no reliable D call. This receptor was identified in a man between 18 and 29 years old in good health and CMV-seronegative. CDR3 in DNA: TGTGCCAGTAGTATGAACCCAGGAAATTCACCCCTCCACTTT. This sequence encodes CASSMNPGNSPLHF.